These 3 T cell receptor beta chains share one sample of origin, sequenced in a study of long-term antiretroviral therapy in people with HIV. Runs used v3.0 of the immunoSEQ assay and were done at survey level. Using immunoSEQ multiplex PCR, the repertoire was profiled, and TCRdb retains in-frame clones only, with some absent. The sample has some 15,000 clones, about 85% seen once; the top ten hold roughly 15%. Sequences were derived from unsorted PBMCs, sampled around 1.2 years before starting antiretroviral therapy. These receptor sequences come from a man aged 30 to 39 with HIV.

The rearrangement joins TRBV18 to TRBJ2-7; perhaps D is TRBD1 or TRBD2 (5 bases each). V lost 5 bases and J lost 3, with 17 bases in between. The CDR3 has 15 residues. CDR1 is KGHSH, CDR2 LQKENI, per germline. The CDR3 DNA sequence: TGTGCCAGCTCAATCTCCGGGACGGCAGGCTACGAGCAGTACTTC. This sequence encodes CASSISGTAGYEQYF. The whole variable domain, filled in from reference TRBV18 and TRBJ2-7, reads NAGVMQNPRHLVRRRGQEARLRCSPMKGHSHVYWYRQLPEEGLKFMVYLQKENIIDESGMPKERFSAEFPKEGPSILRIQQVVRGDSAAYFCASSISGTAGYEQYFGPGTRLTVT.

The V and J genes are TRBV10-3 and TRBJ2-2, with 7 nucleotides matching TRBD1. Germline V gives CDR1 ENHRY, CDR2 SYGVKD. The CDR3 consists of 14 residues. V trimming: 8 bases; J trimming: 4 bases; junction bases outside the gene matches: 7. The CDR3 DNA sequence: TGTGCCATCCAAGACGGGACAGTCACCGGGGAGCTGTTTTTT. Protein sequence: CAIQDGTVTGELFF.

This chain joins TRBV7-7 and TRBJ2-7; the D gene is possibly TRBD2 (5 bases). V was shortened by 5 bases and J by 2 bases, with 10 bases between the two germline ends. CDR3 length equals 13 residues. The V gene's germline CDR1 is SSHAT and CDR2 FNYEAQ (reference sequence). The CDR3 spells CASSAGPTYEQYF. In DNA, the CDR3 is TGTGCCAGCAGCGCGGGCCCCACCTACGAGCAGTACTTC.